These 29 T cell receptor beta chains were sequenced from one sample in a study of blood T cell repertoires in COVID-19. TCRdb's table, derived via immunoSEQ multiplex PCR, lists solely in-frame clones and lacks some. The sample lists more than 95,000 clones, around nine tenths occurring once. The sample consisted of peripheral blood. The source of these receptors is a human donor in a cohort sampled during active COVID-19.

This rearrangement joins TRBV18 to TRBJ1-2; D might be TRBD1 (5 bases). The V end was cut by 3 bases, the J end by 12 bases, with 17 bases between. Germline CDR1 and CDR2: KGHSH and LQKENI. The CDR3 extends over 13 amino acids. The CDR3 protein is CASSPSGLGEDTF. The CDR3 nucleotides read TGTGCCAGCTCACCCTCGGGTCTGGGGGAGGACACCTTC. Full variable domain (outside the CDR3, taken from reference TRBV18 and TRBJ1-2): NAGVMQNPRHLVRRRGQEARLRCSPMKGHSHVYWYRQLPEEGLKFMVYLQKENIIDESGMPKERFSAEFPKEGPSILRIQQVVRGDSAAYFCASSPSGLGEDTFGSGTRLTVV.

The chain couples TRBV9 to TRBJ1-4, with D hard to call. CDR1 and CDR2 (germline): SGDLS, YYNGEE. The V gene lost 0 bases and the J gene lost 4 bases, with 7 bases spanning the gap. This CDR3 has 14 residues. CDR3 DNA: TGTGCCAGCAGCGTAGAACCACTTAATGAAAAACTGTTTTTT. Translated: CASSVEPLNEKLFF.

This chain connects TRBV10-1 to TRBJ2-1; tentative D call: TRBD1 (6 bases). V was cut by 5 bases and J by 7 bases, with 15 bases left in between. This CDR3 comprises 14 residues. The germline V gene has CDR1 WNHNN and CDR2 SYGVQD (reference sequence). CDR3 sequence (DNA): TGCGCCAGCAGTTGGGACACACAGGCGAATGAGCAGTTCTTC. This sequence encodes CASSWDTQANEQFF.

The rearrangement uses TRBV7-2 and TRBJ1-5, with D possibly TRBD1 on 6 matching bases. The CDR3 is made up of 14 amino acids. V was cut by 5 bases and J by 5 bases, with 13 bases left in between. From germline, CDR1 is SGHTA and CDR2 FQGNSA. CDR3 region: CASSLKGGDQPQHF. CDR3 coding DNA: TGTGCCAGCAGCCTAAAGGGGGGGGATCAGCCCCAGCATTTT.

V is TRBV18 and J is TRBJ1-2; no firm D call. CDR3 size: 14 residues. Germline CDR1 and CDR2: KGHSH and LQKENI. Trimming shortened V by 2 bases and J by 4 bases, and 11 bases separated the two germline ends. The CDR3 bases are TGTGCCAGCTCACCAAGTACCTACCTCTATGGCTACACCTTC. Amino acid sequence: CASSPSTYLYGYTF.

The chain links TRBV7-9 to TRBJ2-7; 11 nucleotides match TRBD2. Germline values: CDR1 SEHNR, CDR2 FQNEAQ (reference sequence). This CDR3 is built from 14 residues. Trimming at V came to 5 bases and at J to 6 bases, leaving 6 bases not matched to a gene. This CDR3 reads CASSDSGGAREQYF. CDR3 DNA: TGTGCCAGCAGCGATAGCGGGGGGGCCCGCGAGCAGTACTTC.

This clone has a single count. The chain carries TRBV9 and TRBJ1-3; TRBD1 matches 10 bases. Germline trimming cut 3 bases from V and 3 bases from J; bases unmatched to any gene: 3. The germline V gene has CDR1 SGDLS and CDR2 YYNGEE. This CDR3 comprises 15 residues. The CDR3 loop is CASSGGQGYGNTIYF. The CDR3 DNA sequence: TGTGCCAGCAGCGGGGGACAGGGGTATGGAAACACCATATATTTT.

The chain carries TRBV5-1 and TRBJ2-3; D possibly corresponds to TRBD2 (5 bases). V lost 7 bases, J lost 2 bases, and 14 bases lay in between. Germline V CDR1 and CDR2: SGHRS, YFSETQ. This CDR3 has 14 residues. The CDR3 loop is CASGAERVTDTQYF. The CDR3 nucleotides read TGCGCCAGCGGTGCGGAGAGGGTCACAGATACGCAGTATTTT.

This clone has only one observation. The chain uses TRBV11-1 and TRBJ2-3; TRBD1 is a possible D gene (6 bases). V was clipped by 1 base and J by 1 base, with 6 bases between them. The CDR3 loop spans 14 amino acids. The V gene's germline CDR1 is SGHAT and CDR2 FQDESV (reference sequence). The CDR3 nucleotides read TGTGCCAGCAGCTTAGGGACAGGCACAGATACGCAGTATTTT. This encodes CASSLGTGTDTQYF. Variable domain in full (rest from reference TRBV11-1 and TRBJ2-3): EAEVAQSPRYKITEKSQAVAFWCDPISGHATLYWYRQILGQGPELLVQFQDESVVDDSQLPKDRFSAERLKGVDSTLKIQPAELGDSAMYLCASSLGTGTDTQYFGPGTRLTVL.

This chain links TRBV6-5 with TRBJ2-1; 7 bases match TRBD2. The V and J ends lost 8 bases and 8 bases, in that order; junction bases with no gene match: 12. The CDR3 consists of 14 residues. The germline V gene has CDR1 MNHEY and CDR2 SVGAGI. The DNA of the CDR3 is TGTGCCAGCGCCGAAGGACTAGGACGGGATGAGCAGTTCTTC. Protein sequence: CASAEGLGRDEQFF.

The rearrangement joins TRBV5-1 to TRBJ2-7; perhaps TRBD1 as D (6 bases). Per the germline V gene, CDR1 is SGHRS and CDR2 is YFSETQ. The CDR3 consists of 15 residues. The ends were cut back, 3 bases at V and 2 bases at J, with 15 bases in the middle. CDR3 sequence: CASSSGPDRTYEQYF. Here the CDR3 DNA reads TGCGCCAGCAGCTCGGGACCCGACAGGACCTACGAGCAGTACTTC.

This clone was picked up one time. The genes are TRBV28 and TRBJ1-1, with TRBD1 matching over 12 bases. The V gene end was trimmed by 6 bases and the J gene end by 3 bases; junction bases not matched to a gene: 8. The length of the CDR3 is 16 residues. CDR1 and CDR2 (germline): MDHEN, SYDVKM. CDR3 nucleotide sequence: TGTGCCAGCAGGGGACAGGGGGCGAAGGGGGACACTGAAGCTTTCTTT. Translation gives CASRGQGAKGDTEAFF.

This clone was seen a handful of times. The rearrangement links TRBV11-3 to TRBJ2-2; TRBD2 matches at 11 bases. Germline-derived CDR1 and CDR2 are SGHNT and YENEEA. J was trimmed by 4 bases and V by 1 base; bases with no gene match: 2. This CDR3 has 16 amino acids. The CDR3 bases are TGTGCCAGCAGCTTAGTAGCGGGAGGGCTCACCGGGGAGCTGTTTTTT. It translates to CASSLVAGGLTGELFF.

For the CDR3, the DNA is TGTGCCAGCAGCGCGGGGACTAGCGGACACTACAATGAGCAGTTCTTC. It encodes CASSAGTSGHYNEQFF. The gene calls are TRBV9 and TRBJ2-1; TRBD2 aligns across 11 bases. Germline trimming cut 3 bases from V and 3 bases from J; bases unmatched to any gene: 5. Germline V gene lookup returns CDR1 SGDLS and CDR2 YYNGEE. The CDR3 has 16 amino acids.

The J gene is TRBJ2-5, the V gene TRBV5-1, with D possibly being TRBD2 (6 bases). The CDR3 has 15 residues. V dropped 4 bases and J dropped 5 bases, with 18 bases sitting between them. CDR1 and CDR2 (germline): SGHRS, YFSETQ. The DNA for the CDR3 is TGCGCCAGCAGCCTCTCCTATGGAGGGCGCGAGACCCAGTACTTC. This encodes CASSLSYGGRETQYF.

V gene TRBV11-2 combines with J gene TRBJ2-7; 7 nucleotides line up with TRBD1. With 5 bases clipped from V and 4 bases from J, the junction kept 8 bases outside the gene matches. Germline CDR1 reads SGHAT; CDR2 reads FQNNGV. CDR3 size: 14 residues. In nucleotides, the CDR3 is TGTGCCAGCAGCCCGGACAGGATCTCTTACGAGCAGTACTTC. Translating gives CASSPDRISYEQYF.

This chain links TRBV9 with TRBJ1-4, with D perhaps TRBD1 (5 bases). The CDR3 contains 14 residues. Germline lookup yields CDR1 SGDLS and CDR2 YYNGEE. Trimming pared 0 bases from V and 3 bases from J, leaving 6 bases between. CDR3 amino acids: CASSVGQPNEKLFF. The CDR3 DNA follows: TGTGCCAGCAGCGTAGGACAGCCTAATGAAAAACTGTTTTTT.

Only one count was recorded for this clone. This chain joins TRBV5-4 and TRBJ2-1; 12 bases match TRBD2. This CDR3 has 16 residues. V dropped 0 bases and J dropped 6; count of bases not matched to a gene: 4. From germline, CDR1 is SGHNT and CDR2 YYREEE (reference sequence). DNA for the CDR3: TGTGCCAGCAGCTTGGCTAGCGGGGGGGCCTTCAATGAGCAGTTCTTC. This gives the protein CASSLASGGAFNEQFF.

The chain uses TRBV4-1 and TRBJ2-1, with 8 bases that match TRBD2. The length of the CDR3 is 17 residues. The V gene's germline CDR1 is MGHRA and CDR2 YSYEKL. V lost 2 bases and J lost 4; bases outside the gene matches: 10. CDR3 in DNA: TGCGCCAGCAGCCAACCGGCTCTAGCGGGTGGATACAATGAGCAGTTCTTC. Protein sequence: CASSQPALAGGYNEQFF.

This clone was detected once. The chain carries TRBV11-2 and TRBJ2-7; 7 bases are shared with TRBD1. V gave up 1 base and J gave up 4 bases; unmatched junction bases: 10. Germline V gives CDR1 SGHAT, CDR2 FQNNGV. This CDR3 has 16 residues. CDR3 nucleotide sequence: TGTGCCAGCAGCTTAGGGGGTAAAAACAGGGGTTACGAGCAGTACTTC. Residues: CASSLGGKNRGYEQYF.

This clone appeared once. The chain has TRBV7-9 and TRBJ2-5, with unresolved D. Trimming pared 2 bases from V and 4 bases from J, leaving 5 bases between. This CDR3 comprises 12 residues. CDR1 and CDR2 from the germline V gene are SEHNR and FQNEAQ (reference sequence). In nucleotides, the CDR3 is TGTGCCAGCAGCTTACTTCCAGAGACCCAGTACTTC. It translates to CASSLLPETQYF.

The rearrangement uses TRBV19 and TRBJ1-1; D perhaps matches TRBD1 (6 bases). The CDR3 consists of 14 residues. V lost 4 bases to trimming and J lost 1 base, with 10 bases between them. Per germline, CDR1 LNHDA and CDR2 SQIVND (reference sequence). CDR3 amino acids: CASSTQGWNTEAFF. In DNA, the CDR3 is TGTGCCAGTAGTACCCAGGGGTGGAACACTGAAGCTTTCTTT.

The CDR3 DNA is TGTGCCAGCTCACCAACGGGGGGACCGTCGGGGGAGCAGTACTTC. Residues: CASSPTGGPSGEQYF. The chain is built from TRBV18 and TRBJ2-7; 7 positions match TRBD2. CDR1 is KGHSH, CDR2 LQKENI, per germline. CDR3 length: 15 amino acids. J lost 7 bases, V lost 2 bases, and 11 bases had no gene match.

This clone has a single count. The rearrangement links TRBV5-8 to TRBJ2-7; TRBD1 agrees at 8 bases. CDR1 and CDR2 (germline): SGHTS, YDEGEE. V shed 1 base and J 2 bases; nucleotides not matched to a gene: 5. The CDR3 extends over 15 amino acids. The CDR3: CASSLSGTGPYEQYF. In DNA, the CDR3 is TGTGCCAGCAGCTTGTCCGGGACAGGCCCCTACGAGCAGTACTTC.

The V call is TRBV9, the J call TRBJ2-3; D not certain. Germline V gene data show CDR1 as SGDLS and CDR2 as YYNGEE. Deletions cut 1 base from V and 6 bases from J, with 9 bases between. CDR3 size: 13 residues. The CDR3 sequence: CASSVIRSDTQYF. Here the CDR3 DNA reads TGTGCCAGCAGCGTAATCAGGTCCGATACGCAGTATTTT.

The chain employs TRBV19 and TRBJ1-4; 8 bases align to TRBD1. With 4 bases clipped from V and 8 bases from J, the junction kept 9 bases outside the gene matches. Germline CDR1 and CDR2: LNHDA and SQIVND (reference sequence). This CDR3 is 15 amino acids long. The DNA of the CDR3 is TGTGCCAGTAGTAACCAGGGGGCTCGGAGCGAAAAACTGTTTTTT. Its protein product is CASSNQGARSEKLFF. Together with reference TRBV19 and TRBJ1-4, the CDR3 gives the full variable domain: DGGITQSPKYLFRKEGQNVTLSCEQNLNHDAMYWYRQDPGQGLRLIYYSQIVNDFQKGDIAEGYSVSREKKESFPLTVTSAQKNPTAFYLCASSNQGARSEKLFFGSGTQLSVL.

This rearrangement joins TRBV7-3 to TRBJ2-2; possible D gene TRBD1, 6 bases. V was trimmed by 3 bases and J by 1 base, leaving 12 bases between them. Germline CDR1 SGHTA, CDR2 FQGTGA. The CDR3 totals 16 residues. CDR3 in DNA: TGTGCCAGCAGCTTCCTCCCACAGGGGAACACCGGGGAGCTGTTTTTT. Its protein is CASSFLPQGNTGELFF.

The CDR3 DNA is TGTGCCAGCAGTCCAAGTCCCGGGACAGGGGGCGGACTCTATGGCTACACCTTC. Its translation is CASSPSPGTGGGLYGYTF. J is TRBJ1-2 and V is TRBV28, with 12 nucleotides matching TRBD1. CDR3 length equals 18 residues. The trim removed 5 bases at V and 4 bases at J, leaving 14 bases unmatched. The germline V gene encodes CDR1 MDHEN and CDR2 SYDVKM.

This CDR3 is CASSLGLASHTRDTQYF. CDR3 nucleotide sequence: TGTGCCAGCAGCTTAGGACTAGCGTCCCATACCAGGGATACGCAGTATTTT. The rearrangement uses TRBV7-2 and TRBJ2-3, with 8 bases identical to TRBD2. The CDR3 totals 17 residues. The germline V gene encodes CDR1 SGHTA and CDR2 FQGNSA. Germline trimming cut 1 base from V and 6 bases from J; bases unmatched to any gene: 12.